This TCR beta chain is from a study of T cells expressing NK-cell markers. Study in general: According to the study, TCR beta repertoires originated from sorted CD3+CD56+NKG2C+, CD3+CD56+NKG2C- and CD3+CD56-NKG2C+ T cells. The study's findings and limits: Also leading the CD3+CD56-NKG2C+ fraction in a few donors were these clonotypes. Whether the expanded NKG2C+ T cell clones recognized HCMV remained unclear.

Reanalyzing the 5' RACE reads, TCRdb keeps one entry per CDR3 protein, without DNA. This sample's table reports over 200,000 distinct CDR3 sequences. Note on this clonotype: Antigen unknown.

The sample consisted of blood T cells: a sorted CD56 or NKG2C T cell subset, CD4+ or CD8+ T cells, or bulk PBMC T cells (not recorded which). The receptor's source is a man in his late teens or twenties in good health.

The CDR3 protein is CASSLGLGLSIGKPQHF. The V call is TRBV7-3, the J call TRBJ1-5. Per the germline V gene, CDR1 is SGHTA and CDR2 is FQGTGA. The CDR3 has 17 residues.